This TCR beta chain was identified in a study of control samples from healthy donors and cancer patients. Profiling relied on immunoSEQ multiplex PCR, and the TCRdb table lists in-frame clones only, not all of them. The sample includes 130,000 or so clones, around 94% seen only once; the top ten take 14%. The sequencing input was PBMCs. This TCR came from a man in his fifties or sixties with colorectal cancer.

CDR3 region: CSANNSPLHF. CDR3 DNA: TGCAGTGCTAATAATTCACCCCTCCACTTT. V and J are TRBV20-1 and TRBJ1-6; unclear D gene. This CDR3 is 10 amino acids long. CDR1 and CDR2 (germline): DFQATT, SNEGSKA (reference sequence). V gave up 4 bases and J gave up 5 bases, with 0 bases separating them.